These 23 T cell receptor beta chains were all obtained from the same sample, sequenced in a study of blood T cell repertoires in COVID-19. Some clones are missing from TCRdb's copy, which holds only in-frame ones; the method was immunoSEQ multiplex PCR. The table records about 390,000 clones, around 87% of them present only once. Sample: peripheral blood. Receptor source: a woman aged 60 to 75 with COVID-19, enrolled during active disease.

The chain joins TRBV6-4 to TRBJ1-5; possibly TRBD1 for D (6 bases). CDR1 is MRHNA and CDR2 is SNTAGT in the germline V gene. Trimming removed 7 bases at V and 1 base at J, with 14 bases between. The CDR3 consists of 15 residues. Here the CDR3 reads CASISGGGSNQPQHF. The CDR3 coding sequence is TGTGCCAGCATTTCTGGGGGCGGGAGCAATCAGCCCCAGCATTTT.

This chain joins TRBV29-1 and TRBJ1-2, with TRBD1 identical over 9 bases. Trimming removed 7 bases from V and 3 bases from J; junction bases left unmatched: 9. Germline loops: CDR1 SQVTM, CDR2 ANQGSEA. The CDR3 is 14 residues long. This CDR3 is CSASRGTGYYGYTF. CDR3 nucleotide sequence: TGCAGCGCCTCACGAGGGACAGGGTACTATGGCTACACCTTC.

The chain combines TRBV19 with TRBJ1-2; 8 bases map to TRBD1. The CDR3 is made up of 14 amino acids. Germline V gene lookup returns CDR1 LNHDA and CDR2 SQIVND (reference sequence). Germline trimming cut 5 bases from V and 6 bases from J; bases unmatched to any gene: 8. In DNA, the CDR3 is TGTGCCAGTAGTCCGGGACAGGTAAAGGATGGCTACACCTTC. Translated: CASSPGQVKDGYTF.

The chain has TRBV5-4 and TRBJ1-2, with 7 bases fitting TRBD1. Germline-derived CDR1 and CDR2 are SGHNT and YYREEE (reference sequence). Germline trimming cut 5 bases from V and 4 bases from J; bases unmatched to any gene: 5. CDR3 length: 13 residues. CDR3 residues: CASRPGQAYGYTF. CDR3 DNA sequence: TGTGCCAGCAGACCAGGACAGGCCTATGGCTACACCTTC.

A single count supports this clone. The chain joins TRBV27 to TRBJ2-5; a weak D match, TRBD2 (6 bases). In germline, CDR1 is MNHEY, CDR2 SMNVEV (reference sequence). Trimming took off 3 bases at V and 4 bases at J, with 9 bases between the two ends. This CDR3 region has 13 residues. CDR3 loop: CASSFEAGETQYF. CDR3 DNA: TGTGCCAGCAGTTTTGAAGCGGGAGAGACCCAGTACTTC.

V usage is TRBV5-1 and J usage is TRBJ1-2; 7 bases line up with TRBD1. V lost 0 bases and J lost 6; bases outside the gene matches: 5. Germline V gives CDR1 SGHRS, CDR2 YFSETQ. CDR3 length: 14 residues. CDR3 in DNA: TGCGCCAGCAGCTTGGCCAGGGGGTTCAATGGCTACACCTTC. Residues: CASSLARGFNGYTF.

The rearrangement joins TRBV20-1 to TRBJ2-5; D uncertain. The CDR3 contains 10 residues. V was shortened by 2 bases and J by 7 bases, with 5 bases between the two germline ends. Germline lookup yields CDR1 DFQATT and CDR2 SNEGSKA (reference sequence). Written as DNA, the CDR3 is TGCAGTGCTAGACAGGTGACCCAGTACTTC. Translating gives CSARQVTQYF.

This clone was seen only once. The chain has TRBV6-5 and TRBJ1-5; 7 bases line up with TRBD1. The CDR3 is 13 residues long. Germline V gene lookup returns CDR1 MNHEY and CDR2 SVGAGI. V dropped 6 bases and J dropped 4; count of bases not matched to a gene: 3. CDR3 nucleotide sequence: TGTGCCAGCAGGGTGACAGGGAATCAGCCCCAGCATTTT. This sequence encodes CASRVTGNQPQHF.

With regard to this clone: In the same sample, other DNA sequences code for this CDR3. The J gene is TRBJ1-5, the V gene TRBV18; a possible D gene is TRBD1 (6 bases). V dropped 2 bases and J dropped 2 bases, with 10 bases sitting between them. This CDR3 has 15 amino acids. Germline-derived CDR1 and CDR2 are KGHSH and LQKENI. The CDR3 nucleotides are TGTGCCAGCTCACCAGGGGGCTCTGGCAATCAGCCCCAGCATTTT. Translated: CASSPGGSGNQPQHF.

The chain couples TRBV7-3 to TRBJ2-3; D possibly corresponds to TRBD2 (7 bases). The CDR3 runs 14 residues. Deletions cut 7 bases from V and 2 bases from J, with 13 bases between. Germline V gives CDR1 SGHTA, CDR2 FQGTGA. As DNA, the CDR3 is TGTGCCAGCAAAGCGGGACACCACACAGATACGCAGTATTTT. Its protein product is CASKAGHHTDTQYF.

The V and J genes are TRBV10-3 and TRBJ2-7; 7 positions match TRBD2. The ends lost 6 bases at V and 0 bases at J; junction bases unmatched: 5. The length of the CDR3 is 14 residues. Germline values: CDR1 ENHRY, CDR2 SYGVKD. CDR3 region: CAIRLGGSSYEQYF. CDR3 bases: TGTGCCATCAGGTTGGGGGGGAGCTCCTACGAGCAGTACTTC.

The chain couples TRBV27 to TRBJ1-1; TRBD1 is a possible D gene (5 bases). V shed 6 bases and J shed 0 bases, with 8 bases lying between them. Germline-derived CDR1 and CDR2 are MNHEY and SMNVEV (reference sequence). There are 13 residues in the CDR3. This CDR3 is CASRGLLNTEAFF. The CDR3 bases are TGTGCCAGCAGGGGACTCCTGAACACTGAAGCTTTCTTT.

The chain joins TRBV4-2 to TRBJ1-1; unclear D gene. The CDR3 is 12 amino acids. Trimming removed 3 bases at V and 5 bases at J, with 7 bases between. The V gene's germline CDR1 is LGHNA and CDR2 YNFKEQ. The CDR3 bases are TGTGCCAGCAGCCATTGGCAGACTGAAGCTTTCTTT. It specifies CASSHWQTEAFF.

The chain is built from TRBV15 and TRBJ2-7; 9 positions agree with TRBD1. The J segment lost 4 bases and the V segment lost 5 bases, leaving 9 bases of the junction unmatched. This CDR3 spans 15 amino acids. The germline CDR1 and CDR2 sequences are LNHNV and YYDKDF (reference sequence). The CDR3 DNA sequence: TGTGCCACCAGCCTAATCCGGGACAGGGAGTACGAGCAGTACTTC. It is translated as CATSLIRDREYEQYF. The whole variable domain, filled in from reference TRBV15 and TRBJ2-7, reads DAMVIQNPRYQVTQFGKPVTLSCSQTLNHNVMYWYQQKSSQAPKLLFHYYDKDFNNEADTPDNFQSRRPNTSFCFLDIRSPGLGDTAMYLCATSLIRDREYEQYFGPGTRLTVT.

The chain employs TRBV11-3 and TRBJ2-1; D might be TRBD2 (5 bases). The CDR3 has 15 amino acids. V lost 3 bases and J 4 bases, leaving 13 bases between the germline ends. The germline V gene encodes CDR1 SGHNT and CDR2 YENEEA. CDR3 nucleotide sequence: TGTGCCAGCAGCTTTAACCCTCGGAGGTACAATGAGCAGTTCTTC. Translated: CASSFNPRRYNEQFF.

The chain has TRBV6-5 and TRBJ2-1; 8 bases match TRBD1. Per the germline V gene, CDR1 is MNHEY and CDR2 is SVGAGI. The CDR3 consists of 15 residues. The V gene end was trimmed by 6 bases and the J gene end by 2 bases; junction bases not matched to a gene: 6. As DNA, the CDR3 is TGTGCCAGCAGGAGACAGGGGAACCCCTACAATGAGCAGTTCTTC. This translates into CASRRQGNPYNEQFF.

The chain has TRBV9 and TRBJ1-3; D call uncertain. The germline V gene has CDR1 SGDLS and CDR2 YYNGEE. The length of the CDR3 is 15 residues. V lost 0 bases and J 1 base, leaving 8 bases between the germline ends. CDR3 protein: CASSVGQASGNTIYF. The CDR3 coding sequence is TGTGCCAGCAGCGTAGGGCAGGCGTCTGGAAACACCATATATTTT.

In this sample, this clone turned up once. The chain joins TRBV5-8 to TRBJ1-6, with D possibly TRBD1 on 5 matching bases. V gave up 0 bases and J gave up 7 bases, with 11 bases separating them. This CDR3 region has 15 residues. The germline V gene has CDR1 SGHTS and CDR2 YDEGEE. The CDR3 bases are TGTGCCAGCAGCTTGGCGTGGCAGGGAAATTCACCCCTCCACTTT. Amino acids: CASSLAWQGNSPLHF.

A single count supports this clone. This sequence joins TRBV27 and TRBJ2-1, with 7 bases fitting TRBD2. CDR1 and CDR2 from the germline V gene are MNHEY and SMNVEV (reference sequence). The CDR3 runs 17 residues. V shed 8 bases and J 4 bases; nucleotides not matched to a gene: 17. The DNA for the CDR3 is TGTGCCAGCTCCTTATCGGCTAGCGGCCCTCCATACAATGAGCAGTTCTTC. Translation gives CASSLSASGPPYNEQFF.

The chain recombines TRBV6-5 with TRBJ2-5, with D unresolved. From germline, CDR1 is MNHEY and CDR2 SVGAGI. The CDR3 contains 13 residues. V lost 4 bases to trimming and J lost 2 bases, with 8 bases between them. This chain's CDR3 is CASSSFLQETQYF. For the CDR3, the DNA is TGTGCCAGCAGTTCGTTCCTTCAAGAGACCCAGTACTTC.

The chain joins TRBV5-1 to TRBJ2-3; TRBD2 aligns across 8 bases. The CDR3 has 15 residues. CDR1 and CDR2 from the germline V gene are SGHRS and YFSETQ. V lost 5 bases to trimming and J lost 1 base; unmatched junction nucleotides: 6. The CDR3 nucleotides read TGCGCCAGCAGAGAGAGAGCGGGGGGCACAGATACGCAGTATTTT. As protein: CASRERAGGTDTQYF.

The J gene is TRBJ1-2, the V gene TRBV27, with no clear D. The CDR3 covers 13 residues. CDR1 MNHEY and CDR2 SMNVEV come from the germline V gene (reference sequence). The V end was cut by 2 bases, the J end by 8 bases, with 12 bases between. CDR3: CASSLEPGGGYTF. CDR3 DNA: TGTGCCAGCAGTTTAGAACCAGGAGGAGGCTACACCTTC.

The chain uses TRBV5-1 and TRBJ1-1; possibly TRBD1 for D (6 bases). The CDR3 extends over 15 amino acids. In germline, CDR1 is SGHRS, CDR2 YFSETQ. V shed 4 bases and J shed 0 bases, with 13 bases lying between them. This CDR3 reads CASSHLDRLNTEAFF. The CDR3 DNA follows: TGCGCCAGCAGCCATTTGGACAGACTGAACACTGAAGCTTTCTTT. Drawing the rest from reference TRBV5-1 and TRBJ1-1, the complete variable domain is KAGVTQTPRYLIKTRGQQVTLSCSPISGHRSVSWYQQTPGQGLQFLFEYFSETQRNKGNFPGRFSGRQFSNSRSEMNVSTLELGDSALYLCASSHLDRLNTEAFFGQGTRLTVV.